Below are 27 T cell receptor beta chains sequenced from a single sample in a study of T cell changes during pregnancy in multiple sclerosis (dated by TCRdb to the late 2010s). Library preparation used the immunoSEQ multiplex PCR assay. Held by TCRdb, this immuneACCESS table contains in-frame sequences only and omits some clones. Under half of the omission traces to an unresolved V gene where checked; the cause of the rest is unknown. The sample contains about 47,000 clones, roughly 89% of them found a single time. The ten largest clonotypes hold around 2% of the sample. The sequences come from peripheral blood, collected in the first trimester of pregnancy. The receptor set was obtained from a female donor with multiple sclerosis, enrolled in a pregnancy study.

The J gene is TRBJ1-6, the V gene TRBV5-5; 7 bases are a match to TRBD1. The germline V gene has CDR1 SGHKS and CDR2 YYEKEE (reference sequence). There are 16 residues in the CDR3. The V and J ends lost 5 bases and 3 bases, in that order; junction bases with no gene match: 8. DNA for the CDR3: TGTGCCAGCAGGCCAACAGGGGTGCGCTATAATTCACCCCTCCACTTT. Translated, it gives CASRPTGVRYNSPLHF.

This rearrangement joins TRBV18 to TRBJ1-6, with D perhaps TRBD1 (6 bases). The CDR3 runs 15 residues. V shed 2 bases and J shed 9 bases, with 14 bases lying between them. The V gene's germline CDR1 is KGHSH and CDR2 LQKENI. In DNA, the CDR3 is TGTGCCAGCTCACCAAATAACAGGGCGATTTCACCCCTCCACTTT. Its translation is CASSPNNRAISPLHF.

The chain joins TRBV5-5 to TRBJ1-1; perhaps TRBD1 as D (6 bases). Trimming pared 3 bases from V and 1 base from J, leaving 13 bases between. This CDR3 contains 15 residues. The germline gives CDR1 SGHKS, CDR2 YYEKEE (reference sequence). The CDR3 DNA reads as TGTGCCAGCAGCTCTACAGGGTTGGGGAACACTGAAGCTTTCTTT. Its translation is CASSSTGLGNTEAFF.

This chain joins TRBV4-1 and TRBJ2-1; D may be TRBD1 (6 bases). Trimming took 0 bases from V and 6 from J, leaving 15 bases between them. The CDR3 spans 16 residues. The germline V gene encodes CDR1 MGHRA and CDR2 YSYEKL. This chain's CDR3 is CASSQDRDIFSNEQFF. As DNA, the CDR3 is TGCGCCAGCAGCCAAGATCGGGACATCTTTTCCAATGAGCAGTTCTTC.

The rearrangement joins TRBV28 to TRBJ1-6; D not resolved. The V end was cut by 3 bases, the J end by 3 bases, with 6 bases between. Germline V CDR1 and CDR2: MDHEN, SYDVKM. This CDR3 has 14 amino acids. The CDR3 here is CASSFLRYNSPLHF. Here the CDR3 DNA reads TGTGCCAGCAGTTTCCTACGCTATAATTCACCCCTCCACTTT.

The chain is built from TRBV27 and TRBJ2-1, with 7 bases matching TRBD2. Germline V gives CDR1 MNHEY, CDR2 SMNVEV (reference sequence). With 4 bases clipped from V and 3 bases from J, the junction kept 6 bases outside the gene matches. The CDR3 loop spans 15 amino acids. Here the CDR3 reads CASSSSGVSYNEQFF. The DNA for the CDR3 is TGTGCCAGCAGTTCTAGCGGAGTAAGCTACAATGAGCAGTTCTTC.

V is TRBV28 and J is TRBJ2-7, with a tentative D call TRBD2 (5 bases). The V gene lost 7 bases and the J gene lost 3 bases, with 16 bases spanning the gap. CDR3 length equals 14 residues. CDR1 and CDR2 from the germline V gene are MDHEN and SYDVKM. The CDR3 bases are TGTGCCAGCAACAGCGGCGGCAGTGGCTACGAGCAGTACTTC. Protein product: CASNSGGSGYEQYF.

The chain uses TRBV28 and TRBJ2-3; 7 bases are a match to TRBD2. The CDR3 spans 16 residues. The V segment lost 5 bases and the J segment 5 bases; nucleotides outside the gene matches: 13. Germline V gene sequence: CDR1 MDHEN, CDR2 SYDVKM. The CDR3 nucleotides read TGTGCCAGCAGTACCAGCTGGGGGGGAATGCGAGATACGCAGTATTTT. Its translation: CASSTSWGGMRDTQYF.

The chain links TRBV5-6 to TRBJ2-7; D might be TRBD2 (6 bases). The CDR3 extends over 12 amino acids. Germline V CDR1 and CDR2: SGHDT, YYEEEE. V was cut by 2 bases and J by 4 bases, with 7 bases left in between. CDR3 nucleotides: TGTGCCAGCAGCTTCGGGGGTTACGAGCAGTACTTC. Amino acid sequence: CASSFGGYEQYF.

The V and J genes are TRBV28 and TRBJ2-3; D remains ambiguous. Germline CDR1 and CDR2: MDHEN and SYDVKM. V lost 4 bases and J lost 2, with 4 bases in between. CDR3 size: 12 residues. CDR3 bases: TGTGCCAGCAGTTATTACACAGATACGCAGTATTTT. Translation: CASSYYTDTQYF.

This clone appeared once. The chain carries TRBV7-9 and TRBJ2-5, with D perhaps TRBD2 (6 bases). Trimming removed 5 bases from V and 4 bases from J, with 26 bases in between. The CDR3 runs 18 residues. Germline V gene data show CDR1 as SEHNR and CDR2 as FQNEAQ (reference sequence). The CDR3 nucleotides are TGTGCCAGCAGCCCAAGAGGTCCGTCGTCCGGAGGGCCAGAGACCCAGTACTTC. It translates to CASSPRGPSSGGPETQYF.

This sequence joins TRBV19 and TRBJ1-5; D possibly corresponds to TRBD1 (6 bases). This CDR3 has 16 residues. Germline V gene lookup returns CDR1 LNHDA and CDR2 SQIVND (reference sequence). V was clipped by 5 bases and J by 6 bases, with 20 bases between them. CDR3 DNA sequence: TGTGCCAGTAGTGCGATCCAGGGGCGAGTGGGTCAGCCCCAGCATTTT. This gives the protein CASSAIQGRVGQPQHF.

This rearrangement joins TRBV20-1 to TRBJ1-1; D may be TRBD1 (5 bases). The CDR3 covers 11 residues. Trimming pared 6 bases from V and 8 bases from J, leaving 13 bases between. Per the germline V gene, CDR1 is DFQATT and CDR2 is SNEGSKA (reference sequence). CDR3 coding DNA: TGCAGTGCGAGGAAACAGGTAGAAGCTTTCTTT. Translating it yields CSARKQVEAFF.

The chain links TRBV7-2 to TRBJ2-5; 7 bases map to TRBD1. Germline V gives CDR1 SGHTA, CDR2 FQGNSA. The junction had 13 bases not matched to a gene; V was cut back by 4 bases and J by 5 bases. The CDR3 sequence is 16 residues long. This CDR3 is CASSSRGWPGSETQYF. CDR3 nucleotide sequence: TGTGCCAGCAGCTCCAGGGGGTGGCCGGGGTCGGAGACCCAGTACTTC.

V usage is TRBV20-1 and J usage is TRBJ2-3, with D uncertain. V was trimmed by 7 bases and J by 6 bases, leaving 11 bases between them. This CDR3 spans 11 amino acids. Germline V gene data show CDR1 as DFQATT and CDR2 as SNEGSKA (reference sequence). The CDR3 loop is CSVASPDTQYF. CDR3 in DNA: TGCAGTGTCGCAAGCCCGGATACGCAGTATTTT.

This clone was observed a handful of times. This rearrangement joins TRBV7-8 to TRBJ1-1; a weak D match, TRBD1 (5 bases). CDR1 SGHVS and CDR2 FQNEAQ come from the germline V gene. CDR3 size: 15 residues. The ends were cut back, 5 bases at V and 1 base at J, with 14 bases in the middle. CDR3 in amino acids: CASSLLLRANTEAFF. For the CDR3, the DNA is TGTGCCAGCAGCCTTCTACTCAGGGCGAACACTGAAGCTTTCTTT. The full variable domain, in which reference TRBV7-8 and TRBJ1-1 provide the parts outside the CDR3, is GAGVSQSPRYKVAKRGQDVALRCDPISGHVSLFWYQQALGQGPEFLTYFQNEAQLDKSGLPSDRFFAERPEGSVSTLKIQRTQQEDSAVYLCASSLLLRANTEAFFGQGTRLTVV.

V and J are TRBV6-1 and TRBJ1-5; D uncertain. Germline V gene sequence: CDR1 MNHNS, CDR2 SASEGT. The CDR3 covers 17 residues. The V end was cut by 1 base, the J end by 0 bases, with 13 bases between. The DNA for the CDR3 is TGTGCCAGCAGTGAAGAGGTTTCAGACTATAGCAATCAGCCCCAGCATTTT. This translates into CASSEEVSDYSNQPQHF.

The gene calls are TRBV10-2 and TRBJ2-1; 9 bases align to TRBD2. V shed 7 bases, J shed 3 bases, and the junction held 4 bases outside the gene matches. Germline assignment: CDR1 WSHSY and CDR2 SAAADI. The CDR3 consists of 14 residues. In DNA form, the CDR3 reads TGCGCCAGCAAAGCGGGGGGAGGCTACAATGAGCAGTTCTTC. Translation gives CASKAGGGYNEQFF.

This chain uses TRBV7-9 with TRBJ1-1, with D perhaps matching TRBD1 (5 bases). Trimming took off 5 bases at V and 4 bases at J, with 17 bases between the two ends. The germline V gene encodes CDR1 SEHNR and CDR2 FQNEAQ (reference sequence). CDR3 length: 15 residues. The CDR3 is CASSPRGGLGTEAFF. CDR3 coding DNA: TGTGCCAGCAGCCCACGGGGGGGGTTGGGCACTGAAGCTTTCTTT.

The gene calls are TRBV4-1 and TRBJ2-5; a possible D gene is TRBD2 (5 bases). In germline, CDR1 is MGHRA, CDR2 YSYEKL. The CDR3 runs 17 residues. V lost 3 bases and J lost 6, with 23 bases in between. The CDR3, as DNA: TGCGCCAGCAGCCAGCCGGGGATATCTATGTTGGCGAAGACCCAGTACTTC. It specifies CASSQPGISMLAKTQYF.

The CDR3 loop is CASRRTGQGRHNEQFF. In nucleotides, the CDR3 is TGTGCCAGCAGGCGAACCGGACAGGGGAGGCACAATGAGCAGTTCTTC. This sequence joins TRBV7-9 and TRBJ2-1; 9 nucleotides line up with TRBD1. Germline assignment: CDR1 SEHNR and CDR2 FQNEAQ (reference sequence). The CDR3 totals 16 residues. V was clipped by 6 bases and J by 5 bases; unmatched bases: 11. Together with reference TRBV7-9 and TRBJ2-1, the CDR3 gives the full variable domain: DTGVSQNPRHKITKRGQNVTFRCDPISEHNRLYWYRQTLGQGPEFLTYFQNEAQLEKSRLLSDRFSAERPKGSFSTLEIQRTEQGDSAMYLCASRRTGQGRHNEQFFGPGTRLTVL.

V gene TRBV19 combines with J gene TRBJ2-1; perhaps TRBD2 as D (5 bases). This CDR3 has 16 amino acids. The V and J ends lost 6 bases and 5 bases respectively, with 20 bases between them. The germline V gene has CDR1 LNHDA and CDR2 SQIVND (reference sequence). The DNA for the CDR3 is TGTGCCAGTAGACTAAGGACTGGGAATAGCCACAATGAGCAGTTCTTC. As protein: CASRLRTGNSHNEQFF.

V and J are TRBV4-3 and TRBJ1-4; possible D gene TRBD1, 6 bases. The CDR3 consists of 17 residues. The V end was cut by 0 bases, the J end by 0 bases, with 11 bases between. Germline assignment: CDR1 LGHNA and CDR2 YSLEER. The CDR3 DNA is TGCGCCAGCAGCCAAGATGACAGGCCGGCAACTAATGAAAAACTGTTTTTT. Its translation: CASSQDDRPATNEKLFF.

The chain carries TRBV19 and TRBJ2-2, with 8 bases that match TRBD2. The CDR3 spans 16 residues. Trimming at V came to 10 bases and at J to 4 bases, leaving 14 bases not matched to a gene. In germline, CDR1 is LNHDA, CDR2 SQIVND (reference sequence). The DNA for the CDR3 is TGTGCCACTACACCTCCCGGGACTAGTGTCACCGGGGAGCTGTTTTTT. Its translation is CATTPPGTSVTGELFF.

This chain connects TRBV7-3 to TRBJ1-6; D is possibly TRBD1 (6 bases). Trimming shortened V by 5 bases and J by 2 bases, and 13 bases separated the two germline ends. Germline-derived CDR1 and CDR2 are SGHTA and FQGTGA. This CDR3 is 16 amino acids long. CDR3: CASSQQGRPYNSPLHF. The CDR3 bases are TGTGCCAGCAGCCAACAGGGACGGCCCTATAATTCACCCCTCCACTTT.

The CDR3 spells CASRLGLGGRKTEAFF. As DNA, the CDR3 is TGTGCCAGCCGTTTGGGCCTGGGAGGGAGGAAAACTGAAGCTTTCTTT. This chain joins TRBV4-2 and TRBJ1-1; D unclear. CDR1 is LGHNA and CDR2 is YNFKEQ in the germline V gene. The V gene lost 8 bases and the J gene lost 5 bases, with 24 bases spanning the gap. This CDR3 has 16 amino acids.

This chain uses TRBV5-1 with TRBJ2-5; 9 bases are shared with TRBD2. Unmatched junction bases numbered 12, after V lost 1 base and J lost 5 bases. The CDR3 is 17 residues long. CDR1 is SGHRS, CDR2 YFSETQ, per germline. DNA for the CDR3: TGCGCCAGCAGCTTGACGGGGCGCAGCGGGGGGTTGGAGACCCAGTACTTC. This codes for CASSLTGRSGGLETQYF.